This T cell receptor beta chain was retrieved from a study of blood T cells in healthy people across ages. A second roughly 6 to 12 cycle PCR used barcoded and J-beta primers. Through a template-switch adaptor with 12 random nucleotides, each cDNA molecule received a tag. TCRdb reprocessed the 5' RACE reads with MiXCR, giving one entry per CDR3 protein. The table records around 1,500,000 distinct CDR3 sequences, 42% of them present only once. V lost 1 base and J 4 bases, leaving 8 bases between the germline ends. Germline CDR1 is DFQATT and CDR2 is SNEGSKA (reference sequence). The CDR3 has 13 amino acids. A word on this clonotype: What it binds is unknown.

Overall study results and limits: With age, beta diversity per million T cells declined roughly linearly, significantly by 30 to 50. Because donor CMV status was unknown, expanded clonotype changes were possibly confounded.

Sequencing was done on a sample of blood. This clonotype was obtained from a woman aged 18-35 years in good health. The V gene is TRBV20-1, the J gene TRBJ1-5; D is unresolved. CDR3 sequence (DNA): TGCAGTGCTAGAGGGCTGATGAATCAGCCCCAGCATTTT. It encodes CSARGLMNQPQHF.